A single sample is the source of the 15 T cell receptor beta chains below, sequenced in a study of CD8+ T cells in alopecia areata. RNA extraction and reverse transcription yielded cDNA as sequencing template. The protocol was immunoSEQ multiplex PCR, while the TCRdb copy is restricted to in-frame clones and leaves out a portion. The table records about 76,000 clones, around 66% of them present only once. The treatment denotes: oral pan-JAK inhibitor, 5-10 mg twice daily. The sample was CD8+ T cells sorted from blood, taken at week 24, from a patient treated with tofacitinib. Receptor source: a human donor with alopecia areata.

This chain links TRBV7-2 with TRBJ1-2, with TRBD1 identical over 10 bases. The V gene's germline CDR1 is SGHTA and CDR2 FQGNSA. This CDR3 is built from 15 residues. The V and J ends lost 4 bases and 6 bases, in that order; junction bases with no gene match: 8. The CDR3 DNA reads TGTGCCAGCAGCTCTACGACAGGGGGCGCGGATGGCTACACCTTC. Residues: CASSSTTGGADGYTF.

The CDR3 loop reads CASSVQGREAFF. DNA for the CDR3: TGTGCCAGCAGCGTACAGGGCCGTGAAGCTTTCTTT. The chain links TRBV28 to TRBJ1-1; tentative D call: TRBD1 (6 bases). This CDR3 is built from 12 residues. Trimming stripped 6 bases from V and 7 bases from J, with 12 bases between. Germline CDR1 is MDHEN and CDR2 is SYDVKM.

In this sample, this clone turned up a few times. The rearrangement uses TRBV7-3 and TRBJ2-5; 8 bases match TRBD2. Trimming cost V 2 bases and J 5 bases; bases outside gene matches: 7. The CDR3 covers 15 residues. CDR1 is SGHTA and CDR2 is FQGTGA in the germline V gene. CDR3 protein: CASSLRGGSRETQYF. CDR3 sequence (DNA): TGTGCCAGCAGCTTACGCGGGGGGTCGAGGGAGACCCAGTACTTC.

The chain links TRBV13 to TRBJ2-6; possibly TRBD1 for D (5 bases). CDR1 PRHDT and CDR2 FYEKMQ come from the germline V gene (reference sequence). This CDR3 region has 16 residues. V was clipped by 5 bases and J by 0 bases, with 11 bases between them. The CDR3 DNA reads as TGTGCCAGCAGCCTGAACCAGGGCTCTGGGGCCAACGTCCTGACTTTC. Translation gives CASSLNQGSGANVLTF.

The chain employs TRBV5-6 and TRBJ2-3; D uncertain. V was clipped by 1 base and J by 0 bases, with 6 bases between them. The CDR3 sequence is 14 residues long. Germline V lookup: CDR1 SGHDT, CDR2 YYEEEE. The CDR3 bases are TGTGCCAGCAGCTTGTTGGACAGCACAGATACGCAGTATTTT. Its translation: CASSLLDSTDTQYF.

This clone came up a few times. J is TRBJ2-5 and V is TRBV29-1, with no clear D. Germline-derived CDR1 and CDR2 are SQVTM and ANQGSEA. The V end lost 2 bases, the J end lost 13 bases, and 17 bases lay between the germline ends. This CDR3 contains 12 residues. The CDR3, as DNA: TGCAGCGTTGAATCCACTCCCGGGCCAGGGTACTTC. Translating gives CSVESTPGPGYF.

The rearrangement joins TRBV29-1 to TRBJ2-7; D is ambiguous. The length of the CDR3 is 15 residues. With 4 bases removed from V and 1 base from J, the gap between germline ends came to 17 bases. Germline CDR1 is SQVTM and CDR2 is ANQGSEA. For the CDR3, the DNA is TGCAGCGTTGGGAGTTGGGCGATGGCATCCTACGAGCAGTACTTC. Its protein is CSVGSWAMASYEQYF.

The genes are TRBV6-4 and TRBJ1-2; weak D call: TRBD1 (6 bases). The CDR3 length is 19 residues. V lost 3 bases to trimming and J lost 0 bases, with 23 bases between them. Germline V gene lookup returns CDR1 MRHNA and CDR2 SNTAGT. The DNA of the CDR3 is TGTGCCAGCAGTGAACGGGGACAAGAGCCGGCTGCATCTAACTATGGCTACACCTTC. It encodes CASSERGQEPAASNYGYTF.

CDR3 amino acids: CASSLDASGGYGYTF. Here the CDR3 DNA reads TGTGCCAGCAGCTTGGATGCATCTGGGGGCTATGGCTACACCTTC. The chain joins TRBV5-4 to TRBJ1-2, with D perhaps matching TRBD1 (5 bases). The V end lost 0 bases, the J end lost 4 bases, and 13 bases lay between the germline ends. CDR3 size: 15 residues. CDR1 is SGHNT, CDR2 YYREEE, per germline (reference sequence). The whole variable domain, remainder taken from reference TRBV5-4 and TRBJ1-2, is ETGVTQSPTHLIKTRGQQVTLRCSSQSGHNTVSWYQQALGQGPQFIFQYYREEENGRGNFPPRFSGLQFPNYSSELNVNALELDDSALYLCASSLDASGGYGYTFGSGTRLTVV.

The chain links TRBV7-6 to TRBJ2-3; 9 positions match TRBD2. Germline assignment: CDR1 SGHVS and CDR2 FNYEAQ. V lost 3 bases, J lost 6 bases, and 10 bases stayed unmatched. This CDR3 has 16 residues. CDR3 residues: CASSLSSGGRGDTQYF. CDR3 bases: TGTGCCAGCAGCTTGAGTAGCGGGGGCCGGGGCGATACGCAGTATTTT.

The chain recombines TRBV18 with TRBJ2-5; 8 bases are a match to TRBD1. The CDR3 has 15 amino acids. V was clipped by 1 base and J by 3 bases; unmatched bases: 4. The V gene's germline CDR1 is KGHSH and CDR2 LQKENI. DNA for the CDR3: TGTGCCAGCTCACCACGACAGGGGCTGGAAGAGACCCAGTACTTC. Translated, it gives CASSPRQGLEETQYF.

The chain carries TRBV28 and TRBJ2-6; D is possibly TRBD2 (6 bases). V was cut by 3 bases and J by 4 bases, with 16 bases left in between. The CDR3 sequence is 17 residues long. Per germline, CDR1 MDHEN and CDR2 SYDVKM. This CDR3 reads CASSFLRDGSGANVLTF. The CDR3 nucleotides are TGTGCCAGCAGTTTCCTGCGGGACGGGTCGGGGGCCAACGTCCTGACTTTC.

This chain uses TRBV11-2 with TRBJ2-7, with a weak D call TRBD1 (6 bases). The CDR3 covers 15 residues. The V end lost 5 bases, the J end lost 1 base, and 15 bases lay between the germline ends. Germline CDR1 SGHAT, CDR2 FQNNGV. CDR3 amino acids: CASSGGQPPSYEQYF. The CDR3 DNA follows: TGTGCCAGCAGCGGCGGACAGCCTCCTTCCTACGAGCAGTACTTC.

The rearrangement uses TRBV5-1 and TRBJ2-2; the D gene could be TRBD1 or TRBD2 (5 bases each). The CDR3 extends over 14 amino acids. The V end was cut by 3 bases, the J end by 2 bases, with 8 bases between. CDR1 is SGHRS, CDR2 YFSETQ, per germline. The CDR3 coding sequence is TGCGCCAGCAGCTCAGGGAGTAACACCGGGGAGCTGTTTTTT. It yields the protein CASSSGSNTGELFF.

This chain connects TRBV5-1 to TRBJ2-3, with D possibly matching TRBD2 (6 bases). The V end was cut by 2 bases, the J end by 2 bases, with 9 bases between. Germline-derived CDR1 and CDR2 are SGHRS and YFSETQ. The CDR3 has 14 residues. The CDR3 DNA follows: TGCGCCAGCAGCTTCCGGGAGTTCACAGATACGCAGTATTTT. Its translation is CASSFREFTDTQYF.